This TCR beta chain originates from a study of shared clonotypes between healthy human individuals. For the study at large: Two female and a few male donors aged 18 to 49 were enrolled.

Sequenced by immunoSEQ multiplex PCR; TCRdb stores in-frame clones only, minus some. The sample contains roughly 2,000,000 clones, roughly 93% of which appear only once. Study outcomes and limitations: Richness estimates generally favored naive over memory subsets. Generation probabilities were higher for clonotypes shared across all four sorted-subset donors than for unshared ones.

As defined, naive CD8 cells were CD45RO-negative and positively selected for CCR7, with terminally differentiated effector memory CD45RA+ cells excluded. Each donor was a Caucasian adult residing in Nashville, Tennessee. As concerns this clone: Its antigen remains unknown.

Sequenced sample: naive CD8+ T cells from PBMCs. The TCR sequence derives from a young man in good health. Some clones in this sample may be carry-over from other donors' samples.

The CDR3 DNA reads TGTGCCAGCAGCCCCCCGGCCGGGGTCCTTAGCACAGATACGCAGTATTTT. This gives the protein CASSPPAGVLSTDTQYF. The chain carries TRBV11-2 and TRBJ2-3; D is possibly TRBD2 (5 bases). V dropped 5 bases and J dropped 0 bases, with 18 bases sitting between them. The length of the CDR3 is 17 residues. CDR1 and CDR2 (germline): SGHAT, FQNNGV.